This T cell receptor beta chain was captured by sequencing in a study of response to subunit inactivated influenza vaccine. Trimming took off 3 bases at V and 4 bases at J, with 12 bases between the two ends. Germline CDR1 is DFQATT and CDR2 is SNEGSKA (reference sequence). There are 13 residues in the CDR3. From the RT-PCR reads, TCRdb called clonotypes with MiXCR, one entry per CDR3 protein. Seen here are approximately 170,000 distinct CDR3 sequences, over 13% observed once, and the top ten hold approximately 24%. Source: CD8+ T cells sorted from PBMCs, taken 5 to 6 days after vaccination. The chain has TRBV20-1 and TRBJ1-2; D gene uncertain. This TCR came from a man between 50 and 59 years old who received an inactivated influenza vaccine. In nucleotides, the CDR3 is TGCAGTGCTAGCAGCTCGGGCGGCTATGGCTACACCTTC. As protein: CSASSSGGYGYTF.